There are many counts of the clone carrying this T cell receptor (beta chain). Its antigen is as yet unknown. According to the study, TCR beta libraries were built with iRepertoire HTBI primers and CDR3-region Arm-PCR. TCRdb re-analysed the multiplex PCR reads in MiXCR, keeping a single row per CDR3 protein. The repertoire holds 400,000 or so distinct CDR3 sequences, with more than 20% as singletons. Regarding time point: persistent/refractory GD, antithyroid drugs over 5 years with positive TRAb. The TCR library used RNA extracted from PBMCs. The sample originates from a study of regulatory T cells in long-lasting Graves disease. Findings and caveats of the study: Owing to a sample size that was small, accuracy may have been reduced.

Sequencing used peripheral blood mononuclear cells (PBMCs), obtained when the disease was refractory, from a patient treated with antithyroid drugs. This TCR was sampled from a female donor with Graves disease.

Here the CDR3 DNA reads TGTGCCAGCAGCAAGGGGGCCCACGCCCAAGAGACCCAGTACTTC. This gives the protein CASSKGAHAQETQYF. This chain joins TRBV11-2 and TRBJ2-5; TRBD1 aligns across 7 bases. The CDR3 has 15 amino acids. CDR1 and CDR2 (germline): SGHAT, FQNNGV. V was pared by 5 bases and J by 1 base, with 7 bases of the junction left unmatched.